Each of the 23 T cell receptor beta chains below was sequenced from the same sample in a study of spatial heterogeneity in lung cancer. As for time point: sample taken at primary tumor resection. Whole RNA from tumor, nontumor lung or frozen PBMC was sequenced unsorted. Using its own MiXCR run on the 5' RACE reads, TCRdb lists one record per CDR3 protein. The sample lists about 7,200 distinct CDR3 sequences, 5% to 5.5% occurring once. The source material was normal lung tissue next to the tumor, sampled at surgery. Receptor source: a female donor with early-stage non-small cell lung cancer.

This clonotype was seen at least ten times. V is TRBV20-1 and J is TRBJ2-5, with 9 bases matching TRBD2. J was trimmed by 1 base and V by 3 bases; bases with no gene match: 9. CDR3 length: 16 residues. CDR1 is DFQATT, CDR2 SNEGSKA, per germline (reference sequence). The CDR3 DNA is TGCAGTGCTAGCTCTCCTCTAGCGGGATCCCAAGAGACCCAGTACTTC. Protein sequence: CSASSPLAGSQETQYF.

This clonotype is medium-sized (0.01 to 0.1%) by share. The chain couples TRBV20-1 to TRBJ2-7; unclear D gene. Per the germline V gene, CDR1 is DFQATT and CDR2 is SNEGSKA (reference sequence). Trimming took off 0 bases at V and 1 base at J, with 13 bases between the two ends. The CDR3 length is 15 residues. The CDR3 spells CSAREPNVRSYEQYF. DNA for the CDR3: TGCAGTGCTAGAGAACCAAACGTGAGGTCCTACGAGCAGTACTTC.

This clonotype was observed many times. The genes are TRBV29-1 and TRBJ2-1; D uncertain. V was trimmed by 1 base and J by 2 bases, leaving 6 bases between them. Germline V CDR1 and CDR2: SQVTM, ANQGSEA. The CDR3 length is 13 residues. Here the CDR3 DNA reads TGCAGCGTTGAAGGGAGCACCTACAATGAGCAGTTCTTC. Translated, it gives CSVEGSTYNEQFF.

This clonotype showed up many times. J is TRBJ1-4 and V is TRBV15; 8 nucleotides line up with TRBD1. The ends lost 3 bases at V and 7 bases at J; junction bases unmatched: 10. CDR3 length: 16 amino acids. The V gene's germline CDR1 is LNHNV and CDR2 YYDKDF (reference sequence). CDR3 DNA sequence: TGTGCCACCAGCAGTGGGACAGGAGGGATTGGTGAAAAACTGTTTTTT. It encodes CATSSGTGGIGEKLFF.

This clonotype was counted many times. V is TRBV27 and J is TRBJ2-3; D gene uncertain. Per the germline V gene, CDR1 is MNHEY and CDR2 is SMNVEV (reference sequence). This CDR3 has 12 amino acids. The V gene lost 4 bases and the J gene lost 8 bases, with 10 bases spanning the gap. The CDR3 here is CASSSLDGTQYF. CDR3 sequence (DNA): TGTGCCAGCAGTTCCCTTGATGGTACGCAGTATTTT.

This clonotype has a count of ten or more. The chain links TRBV15 to TRBJ2-5; D is unclear. In germline, CDR1 is LNHNV, CDR2 YYDKDF (reference sequence). Trimming removed 0 bases at V and 2 bases at J, with 7 bases between. The CDR3 has 14 residues. CDR3 in amino acids: CATSRDLPQETQYF. CDR3 nucleotides: TGTGCCACCAGCAGAGACCTCCCGCAAGAGACCCAGTACTTC.

This clonotype is judged medium-sized (0.01 to 0.1%). The V gene is TRBV20-1, the J gene TRBJ2-3; TRBD2 matches 7 bases. J was trimmed by 9 bases and V by 1 base; bases with no gene match: 7. The CDR3 extends over 13 amino acids. In germline, CDR1 is DFQATT, CDR2 SNEGSKA (reference sequence). In nucleotides, the CDR3 is TGCAGTGCTAGAGTCCCGACTAGCAACACGCAGTATTTT. Protein: CSARVPTSNTQYF.

This clonotype was picked up a small number of times. The chain is built from TRBV28 and TRBJ2-7, with D perhaps TRBD2 (5 bases). CDR1 and CDR2 from the germline V gene are MDHEN and SYDVKM. Trimming removed 1 base from V and 12 bases from J, with 13 bases in between. CDR3 size: 12 residues. The CDR3 nucleotides are TGTGCCAGCAGTTTATTTTCAGCTAGCCTGTACTTC. It is translated as CASSLFSASLYF.

Relative to its sample, this clonotype is medium-sized. The CDR3 DNA sequence: TGTGCCAGCAGTCGAACCTCCTACGAGCAGTACTTC. Translated: CASSRTSYEQYF. The chain recombines TRBV28 with TRBJ2-7; D unclear. CDR3 length: 12 residues. Trimming cost V 5 bases and J 0 bases, with 5 bases left between them. Germline CDR1 and CDR2: MDHEN and SYDVKM.

Ten or more counts support this clonotype. This chain links TRBV6-6 with TRBJ2-1; 12 nucleotides align to TRBD2. CDR1 is MNHNY and CDR2 is SVGAGI in the germline V gene (reference sequence). V was pared by 2 bases and J by 4 bases, with 3 bases of the junction left unmatched. The CDR3 runs to 16 residues. The CDR3 DNA follows: TGTGCCAGCAGTTACAGGACTAGCGGGGCGTACAATGAGCAGTTCTTC. Translated: CASSYRTSGAYNEQFF.

In its sample, this clonotype ranks as medium-sized (0.01 to 0.1%). V and J are TRBV5-1 and TRBJ1-1; D perhaps matches TRBD1 (6 bases). The CDR3 consists of 12 residues. The germline V gene encodes CDR1 SGHRS and CDR2 YFSETQ. Trimming removed 4 bases at V and 8 bases at J, with 12 bases between. CDR3 nucleotide sequence: TGCGCCAGCAGCCACCAGGGGCCCGAAGCTTTCTTT. It translates to CASSHQGPEAFF.

Within the sample, this clonotype is medium-sized. This sequence joins TRBV20-1 and TRBJ2-1; possibly TRBD2 for D (6 bases). The germline CDR1 and CDR2 sequences are DFQATT and SNEGSKA (reference sequence). The CDR3 runs to 12 residues. Trimming removed 0 bases at V and 7 bases at J, with 7 bases between. Here the CDR3 DNA reads TGCAGTGCTAGAGAACGGGAGAATGAGCAGTTCTTC. Encoded protein: CSARERENEQFF.

This clonotype was observed many times. The chain couples TRBV5-6 to TRBJ2-5, with TRBD2 matching over 8 bases. Per germline, CDR1 SGHDT and CDR2 YYEEEE. This CDR3 comprises 17 residues. V was pared by 2 bases and J by 4 bases, with 13 bases of the junction left unmatched. In DNA form, the CDR3 reads TGTGCCAGCAGCTTTAAGGGACAAGCGGGAGAAAGAGAGACCCAGTACTTC. This sequence encodes CASSFKGQAGERETQYF.

By its share, this clonotype is large. The J gene is TRBJ2-7, the V gene TRBV6-5; 9 nucleotides align to TRBD1. The CDR3 has 15 residues. Germline CDR1 is MNHEY and CDR2 is SVGAGI. The trim removed 6 bases at V and 4 bases at J, leaving 10 bases unmatched. DNA of the CDR3: TGTGCCAGCAGAATTGCCGGGACAGGGTTATACGAGCAGTACTTC. Amino acids: CASRIAGTGLYEQYF.

This clonotype was counted at least ten times. This chain links TRBV5-1 with TRBJ2-2, with a weak D call TRBD1 (5 bases). CDR1 and CDR2 from the germline V gene are SGHRS and YFSETQ. Trimming pared 0 bases from V and 4 bases from J, leaving 10 bases between. The CDR3 covers 15 residues. The CDR3 region is CASSLARASTGELFF. CDR3 bases: TGCGCCAGCAGCTTGGCCAGGGCGAGCACCGGGGAGCTGTTTTTT.

The rearrangement joins TRBV11-1 to TRBJ2-1; unclear D gene. The ends were cut back, 2 bases at V and 0 bases at J, with 14 bases in the middle. CDR3 length: 17 residues. Germline V CDR1 and CDR2: SGHAT, FQDESV (reference sequence). CDR3 DNA sequence: TGTGCCAGCAGCTTAAATTTGCGGCCCTCCTCCTACAATGAGCAGTTCTTC. Residues: CASSLNLRPSSYNEQFF.

This clonotype was seen at least ten times. V gene TRBV25-1 combines with J gene TRBJ2-2; maybe TRBD2 (5 bases). V lost 3 bases, J lost 1 base, and 12 bases lay in between. Looked up from germline, CDR1 is MGHDK and CDR2 is SYGVNS. This CDR3 region has 16 residues. CDR3 sequence reads: CASSDLLRENTGELFF. CDR3 coding DNA: TGTGCCAGCAGTGACTTGCTCCGGGAGAACACCGGGGAGCTGTTTTTT. Complete variable domain (other parts from reference TRBV25-1 and TRBJ2-2): EADIYQTPRYLVIGTGKKITLECSQTMGHDKMYWYQQDPGMELHLIHYSYGVNSTEKGDLSSESTVSRIRTEHFPLTLESARPSHTSQYLCASSDLLRENTGELFFGEGSRLTVL.

The V call is TRBV14, the J call TRBJ2-3; 11 bases are shared with TRBD2. The CDR3 sequence is 16 residues long. V lost 3 bases to trimming and J lost 6 bases; unmatched junction nucleotides: 8. The germline CDR1 and CDR2 sequences are SGHDN and FVKESK. CDR3 region: CASSQILAGGRDTQYF. The DNA for the CDR3 is TGTGCCAGCAGCCAGATCCTAGCGGGAGGTCGTGATACGCAGTATTTT.

This clonotype was seen repeatedly, ten times or more. This CDR3 reads CASSLGASGSEEQYF. The CDR3 DNA reads TGCGCCAGCAGCTTGGGAGCTAGCGGGAGTGAAGAGCAGTACTTC. The rearrangement joins TRBV5-1 to TRBJ2-7; 10 positions match TRBD2. CDR3 size: 15 residues. Germline CDR1 reads SGHRS; CDR2 reads YFSETQ. With V trimmed by 0 bases and J by 7 bases, 7 bases remained unmatched.

This clonotype was counted between two and nine times. The rearrangement uses TRBV27 and TRBJ2-5; D tentatively fits TRBD1 or TRBD2 (5 bases each). The CDR3 runs to 13 residues. In germline, CDR1 is MNHEY, CDR2 SMNVEV (reference sequence). The V end was cut by 6 bases, the J end by 5 bases, with 13 bases between. In DNA form, the CDR3 reads TGTGCCAGCAGGAGGGGCGCTTTGGAGACCCAGTACTTC. It is translated as CASRRGALETQYF.

This clonotype is medium-sized by share. The V gene is TRBV24-1, the J gene TRBJ2-1, with 11 nucleotides matching TRBD2. CDR3 length: 13 amino acids. Germline V lookup: CDR1 KGHDR, CDR2 SFDVKD. V lost 4 bases and J lost 11; bases outside the gene matches: 3. The CDR3 DNA sequence: TGTGCCACCAGTGAACTGACTAGCGGGAAGCAGTTCTTC. Translating it yields CATSELTSGKQFF.

This clonotype has more than one count but fewer than ten. The V gene is TRBV2, the J gene TRBJ1-2, with unresolved D. The CDR3 is made up of 10 amino acids. The V end was cut by 3 bases, the J end by 7 bases, with 3 bases between. Germline values: CDR1 SNHLY, CDR2 FYNNEI. Here the CDR3 DNA reads TGTGCCAGCAGTGAGGTTGGCTACACCTTC. Translated, it gives CASSEVGYTF.

This clonotype occurred many times. The chain couples TRBV28 to TRBJ2-1, with 11 positions matching TRBD2. Germline lookup yields CDR1 MDHEN and CDR2 SYDVKM. This CDR3 spans 21 amino acids. V lost 3 bases to trimming and J lost 5 bases; unmatched junction nucleotides: 21. CDR3 region: CASSLSGTSGTRAYSHNEQFF. CDR3 nucleotides: TGTGCCAGCAGTTTGTCCGGGACTAGCGGAACAAGAGCCTACAGTCACAATGAGCAGTTCTTC.